A selection of T cell receptor beta chains follows, all from one sample in a study of Ad26.COV2.S vaccination and SARS-CoV-2 variants. Produced via immunoSEQ multiplex PCR; TCRdb's table is partial and in-frame only. The profile covers over 450,000 clones, with about nine tenths appearing a single time and about 1.7% taken by the ten largest. The sample consisted of peripheral blood, taken in a trial of Ad26.COV2.S vaccine versus placebo. The receptor source for this set is a person between 18 and 59 years old who received the Ad26.COV2.S COVID-19 vaccine or a placebo. Each CDR3 is given with its conserved first and last residue. A D gene is named only where the DNA matches it firmly. Part of the rows lack a size; the others show once, few, many or a class for expanded clones.

CDR3aa	CDR3nt	d_gene	j_gene	abundance	v_gene
CASRPGDFYYGYTF	TGCGCCAGCAGGCCGGGAGATTTTTACTATGGCTACACCTTC	NA	TRBJ1-2	NA	TRBV5-1
CASSELGSGPRQFF	TGTGCCAGCAGTGAATTAGGTAGCGGCCCACGGCAGTTCTTC	NA	TRBJ2-1	NA	TRBV25-1
CASSSSREGGDTQYF	TGTGCCAGCAGCTCCTCCCGGGAGGGTGGGGATACGCAGTATTTT	TRBD2	TRBJ2-3	NA	TRBV11-3
CASSLGERTNYGYTF	TGTGCCAGCAGCTTGGGGGAGCGAACTAACTATGGCTACACCTTC	NA	TRBJ1-2	NA	TRBV13
CASSLAASRTDTQYF	TGTGCCAGCAGCTTAGCGGCCAGTCGCACAGATACGCAGTATTTT	NA	TRBJ2-3	NA	TRBV7-8
CAIKGTDPRETQYF	TGTGCCATCAAAGGGACGGACCCCCGGGAGACCCAGTACTTC	NA	TRBJ2-5	few	TRBV10-3
CASSDGTNTEAFF	TGTGCCAGCTCTGATGGTACGAACACTGAAGCTTTCTTT	NA	TRBJ1-1	few	TRBV19
CASSLDLGNSYEQYF	TGTGCCAGCAGCTTAGATTTAGGGAACTCCTACGAGCAGTACTTC	NA	TRBJ2-7	NA	TRBV13
CAWSVQLAGGRNEQYF	TGTGCCTGGAGTGTACAACTAGCGGGAGGACGGAACGAGCAGTACTTC	TRBD2	TRBJ2-7	NA	TRBV30
CASSEYGIGSYNEQFF	TGTGCCAGCAGTGAATATGGTATTGGGTCCTACAATGAGCAGTTCTTC	NA	TRBJ2-1	NA	TRBV25-1
CASTKTDSYEQYF	TGTGCCAGCACCAAGACGGATTCCTACGAGCAGTACTTC	NA	TRBJ2-7	NA	TRBV6-5
CASSFSGTGELFF	TGTGCCAGCAGCTTTAGTGGGACCGGGGAGCTGTTTTTT	NA	TRBJ2-2	few	TRBV11-2
CASSLGGAGNSPLHF	TGTGCCAGCAGCTTAGGGGGGGCAGGGAATTCACCCCTCCACTTT	NA	TRBJ1-6	NA	TRBV9
CASSVEGSDYEQYF	TGTGCCAGCAGCGTTGAAGGTTCAGACTACGAGCAGTACTTC	NA	TRBJ2-7	few	TRBV9
CASSQQHLGTDTQYF	TGCGCCAGCAGCCAACAACACCTGGGCACAGATACGCAGTATTTT	NA	TRBJ2-3	NA	TRBV4-3
CASSAGGGANTEAFF	TGTGCCAGCAGTGCCGGTGGTGGGGCCAACACTGAAGCTTTCTTT	NA	TRBJ1-1	NA	TRBV28
CASSINGGPGETQYF	TGTGCCAGTAGTATTAATGGAGGGCCGGGAGAGACCCAGTACTTC	NA	TRBJ2-5	NA	TRBV19
CASRGQGIFNEQFF	TGTGCCAGTAGGGGGCAGGGGATTTTCAATGAGCAGTTCTTC	NA	TRBJ2-1	NA	TRBV19
CASSIGTAGSTDTQYF	TGTGCCAGCAGCATAGGGACCGCAGGAAGCACAGATACGCAGTATTTT	NA	TRBJ2-3	NA	TRBV5-8
CASTISGTIDTQYF	TGTGCCAGCACCATTAGCGGGACAATAGATACGCAGTATTTT	TRBD2	TRBJ2-3	once	TRBV13
CASSQVRYNEQFF	TGTGCCAGCAGCCAAGTACGTTACAATGAGCAGTTCTTC	NA	TRBJ2-1	NA	TRBV14
CASSLAQAESTDTQYF	TGTGCTAGCAGCTTAGCGCAAGCGGAGAGCACAGATACGCAGTATTTT	NA	TRBJ2-3	NA	TRBV7-7
CASSLKVWQEAFF	TGTGCCAGCAGTTTAAAGGTTTGGCAAGAAGCTTTCTTT	NA	TRBJ1-1	NA	TRBV28
CASSSTTAGLSNQPQHF	TGTGCCAGCAGCTCGACCACGGCAGGCCTTAGCAATCAGCCCCAGCATTTT	NA	TRBJ1-5	NA	TRBV27
CASSYRDFNSPLHF	TGTGCCAGCAGCTATCGGGATTTTAATTCACCCCTCCACTTT	NA	TRBJ1-6	NA	TRBV5-4
CASSPQTLSSYNEQFF	TGTGCCAGCTCACCCCAAACTCTGAGCTCCTACAATGAGCAGTTCTTC	NA	TRBJ2-1	NA	TRBV18
CASSVDWGTDTQYF	TGTGCCAGCAGCGTAGACTGGGGCACAGATACGCAGTATTTT	NA	TRBJ2-3	NA	TRBV7-2
CASSLAKGGPSNQPQHF	TGCGCCAGCAGCTTGGCCAAGGGGGGGCCAAGCAATCAGCCCCAGCATTTT	NA	TRBJ1-5	NA	TRBV5-1
CASSIWDANTEAFF	TGTGCCAGTAGTATATGGGACGCGAACACTGAAGCTTTCTTT	NA	TRBJ1-1	NA	TRBV19
CATSSKIMDPTGELFF	TGTGCCACCAGCAGCAAAATTATGGATCCCACCGGGGAGCTGTTTTTT	NA	TRBJ2-2	NA	TRBV15
CASSSLRQGGNQPQHF	TGTGCCAGCAGTTCCTTAAGACAGGGGGGCAATCAGCCCCAGCATTTT	TRBD1	TRBJ1-5	NA	TRBV28
CASRTKGQGVNTEAFF	TGTGCCAGCAGAACCAAGGGACAGGGAGTAAACACTGAAGCTTTCTTT	TRBD1	TRBJ1-1	NA	TRBV7-9
CASSASLAGVGTDTQYF	TGTGCCAGCAGCGCATCCCTAGCGGGGGTAGGCACAGATACGCAGTATTTT	TRBD2	TRBJ2-3	NA	TRBV13
CASSEAQGLRRPLPQYF	TGTGCCAGCAGTGAAGCGCAAGGATTGCGGCGTCCCTTGCCCCAGTACTTC	NA	TRBJ2-5	NA	TRBV6-1
CAWSVSYNSPLHF	TGTGCCTGGAGTGTGAGTTATAATTCACCCCTCCACTTT	NA	TRBJ1-6	NA	TRBV30
CASSYGAIRTNEKLFF	TGCGCCAGCAGCTACGGGGCGATACGAACTAATGAAAAACTGTTTTTT	NA	TRBJ1-4	NA	TRBV5-1
CASGTGEKPQHF	TGTGCCAGCGGGACAGGGGAAAAGCCCCAGCATTTT	TRBD1	TRBJ1-5	NA	TRBV6-5
CASSYGAGTGDQPQHF	TGTGCCAGCAGTTACGGGGCCGGGACAGGCGATCAGCCCCAGCATTTT	TRBD1	TRBJ1-5	NA	TRBV6-6
CASSFPRNTEAFF	TGTGCCAGCAGTTTCCCAAGGAACACTGAAGCTTTCTTT	NA	TRBJ1-1	once	TRBV28
CASSEPNQPLWGTDTQYF	TGTGCCAGCAGTGAACCGAATCAACCACTTTGGGGCACAGATACGCAGTATTTT	NA	TRBJ2-3	NA	TRBV25-1
CASSLGAGYGYTF	TGTGCCAGCAGCTTAGGGGCAGGCTATGGCTACACCTTC	NA	TRBJ1-2	NA	TRBV7-8
CASSVGTGGTEAFF	TGCGCCAGCAGCGTGGGGACAGGGGGCACTGAAGCTTTCTTT	TRBD1	TRBJ1-1	NA	TRBV5-1
CASSTRGVGFLGSSQPQHF	TGTGCCAGCAGTACCAGGGGTGTAGGGTTCCTCGGTTCGAGTCAGCCCCAGCATTTT	NA	TRBJ1-5	NA	TRBV28
CASSQAAAGTGANVLTF	TGCGCCAGCAGCCAAGCGGCGGCAGGGACTGGGGCCAACGTCCTGACTTTC	NA	TRBJ2-6	NA	TRBV4-3
CAWNPRRTSKGNYEQYF	TGTGCCTGGAACCCCCGTAGGACTAGCAAGGGAAACTACGAGCAGTACTTC	TRBD2	TRBJ2-7	NA	TRBV30
CASSLVQGLAYEQYF	TGTGCCAGCAGCTTAGTTCAGGGACTGGCCTACGAGCAGTACTTC	NA	TRBJ2-7	NA	TRBV7-8
CASSLTRTASGANVLTF	TGTGCCAGCAGCTTAACAAGGACGGCCTCTGGGGCCAACGTCCTGACTTTC	NA	TRBJ2-6	NA	TRBV7-2
CASSGTTSRPYNEQFF	TGTGCCAGCAGCGGCACGACATCCAGGCCCTACAATGAGCAGTTCTTC	NA	TRBJ2-1	NA	TRBV9
CASSLGASTNEKLFF	TGTGCCAGCAGCTTGGGGGCTTCAACTAATGAAAAACTGTTTTTT	NA	TRBJ1-4	once	TRBV5-4
CASSPEALAEAFF	TGTGCCAGCAGTCCCGAGGCCTTAGCTGAAGCTTTCTTT	NA	TRBJ1-1	NA	TRBV6-6
CASSHRLDTDTQYF	TGTGCCAGCAGCCATAGACTAGACACAGATACGCAGTATTTT	NA	TRBJ2-3	NA	TRBV14
CATQERAYEQYF	TGTGCCACCCAGGAGCGAGCCTACGAGCAGTACTTC	NA	TRBJ2-7	NA	TRBV10-3
CASSKRGASTNEKLFF	TGTGCCAGTAGTAAACGGGGGGCCTCGACTAATGAAAAACTGTTTTTT	NA	TRBJ1-4	NA	TRBV19
CASYKGAQRDTEAFF	TGTGCCAGTTACAAGGGGGCCCAACGGGACACTGAAGCTTTCTTT	TRBD1	TRBJ1-1	NA	TRBV19
CAWDRGDREQYF	TGTGCCTGGGACAGGGGTGATCGCGAGCAGTACTTC	TRBD1	TRBJ2-7	NA	TRBV30
CASSLRLAEQFF	TGTGCCAGCAGTTTGCGGCTGGCTGAGCAGTTCTTC	NA	TRBJ2-1	NA	TRBV28